This entry concerns a single T cell receptor (beta chain). The data stem from a study of blood T cell repertoires in COVID-19. Background on the study: Samples of COVID-19 (acute and convalescent) were obtained from the United States, Italy and Spain. PBMCs, B-cell-depleted T cells, or T cells provided the cDNA or gDNA that made up the material.

In the authors' workflow: By means of reference gene primer amplification, nucleated cell counts were estimated. Produced via immunoSEQ multiplex PCR; TCRdb's table is partial and in-frame only. V and J calls plus clone size are reproduced from that table; the DNA served to infer D and trimming. The data contain under 400,000 clones, 88% of them seen just once; the ten biggest clones take up 1.5% to 2%. Sequencing input: peripheral blood. The receptor comes from a woman in her 30s with COVID-19, enrolled during active disease.

CDR3 nucleotide sequence: TGTGCCAGCAGCTTAGTAGGGCGCGGCGGGGGCTTCTACGAGCAGTACTTC. Translated: CASSLVGRGGGFYEQYF. The gene calls are TRBV11-3 and TRBJ2-7, with D perhaps matching TRBD2 (7 bases). The germline V and J ends were trimmed by 1 base and 3 bases, with 19 bases remaining between them. This CDR3 comprises 17 residues. CDR1 SGHNT and CDR2 YENEEA come from the germline V gene.